The 24 T cell receptor beta chains listed next were all sequenced from one sample in a study of blood T cell repertoires in COVID-19. The table came from immunoSEQ multiplex PCR; TCRdb's copy has only in-frame clones and leaves some out. There are about 74,000 clones in the sample; 88% occur only once, and 1.5% to 2.5% lies in the top ten. Sequencing was performed on peripheral blood. These receptors were taken from a woman older than 75 with active or convalescent COVID-19.

The chain has TRBV21-1 and TRBJ1-1. TRBV21-1 is a recognized pseudogene. This CDR3 is 14 amino acids long. The CDR3 DNA is TGTGCCAGCAGCAAAGGGCGGGTGAACACTGAAGCTTTCTTT. Its translation is CASSKGRVNTEAFF.

The chain recombines TRBV6-5 with TRBJ1-4, with 7 bases matching TRBD1. The V gene end was trimmed by 10 bases and the J gene end by 7 bases; junction bases not matched to a gene: 12. The CDR3 consists of 14 residues. Per the germline V gene, CDR1 is MNHEY and CDR2 is SVGAGI. The CDR3 protein is CATKPTGRSEKLFF. The CDR3 region has the DNA TGTGCCACCAAACCGACAGGGCGAAGTGAAAAACTGTTTTTT.

The J gene is TRBJ2-6, the V gene TRBV3-1 (or the pseudogene TRBV3-2); maybe TRBD1 (5 bases). The CDR3 sequence is 19 residues long. The germline CDR1 and CDR2 sequences are LGHDT and YNNKEL (reference sequence). V was shortened by 1 base and J by 1 base, with 17 bases between the two germline ends. The CDR3 DNA follows: TGTGCCAGCAGCCAAGGTAACCTCAGGGTGAGGTCTGGGGCCAACGTCCTGACTTTC. Protein: CASSQGNLRVRSGANVLTF.

The chain has TRBV2 and TRBJ2-2; TRBD1 matches 8 bases. The CDR3 has 15 residues. Germline CDR1 and CDR2: SNHLY and FYNNEI. The V gene end was trimmed by 6 bases and the J gene end by 7 bases; junction bases not matched to a gene: 10. The DNA of the CDR3 is TGTGCCAGCAGGGCAGGACAGGGCGGAGGCGGGGAGCTGTTTTTT. This encodes CASRAGQGGGGELFF. The full variable domain, rest sourced from reference TRBV2 and TRBJ2-2, is EPEVTQTPSHQVTQMGQEVILRCVPISNHLYFYWYRQILGQKVEFLVSFYNNEISEKSEIFDDQFSVERPDGSNFTLKIRSTKLEDSAMYFCASRAGQGGGGELFFGEGSRLTVL.

The J gene is TRBJ2-1, the V gene TRBV18; 8 bases fit TRBD1. This CDR3 comprises 16 residues. The V gene end was trimmed by 5 bases and the J gene end by 3 bases; junction bases not matched to a gene: 9. CDR1 and CDR2 (germline): KGHSH, LQKENI. Written as DNA, the CDR3 is TGTGCCAGCTCAACCCGGACAGGGAAAGACTACAATGAGCAGTTCTTC. Protein product: CASSTRTGKDYNEQFF.

This chain joins TRBV3-1 (or the pseudogene TRBV3-2) and TRBJ2-5; 9 positions agree with TRBD1. V was pared by 6 bases and J by 3 bases, with 8 bases of the junction left unmatched. This CDR3 comprises 15 residues. The germline CDR1 and CDR2 sequences are LGHDT and YNNKEL (reference sequence). The CDR3 sequence is CASRPDRGWEETQYF. CDR3 coding DNA: TGTGCCAGCAGACCGGACAGGGGATGGGAAGAGACCCAGTACTTC.

The chain carries TRBV7-8 and TRBJ1-1; no definite D call. The CDR3 sequence is 13 residues long. The germline V and J ends were trimmed by 3 bases and 2 bases, with 7 bases remaining between them. From germline, CDR1 is SGHVS and CDR2 FQNEAQ. The CDR3 spells CASSFSSNTEAFF. The CDR3 DNA follows: TGTGCCAGCAGCTTTTCTAGCAACACTGAAGCTTTCTTT.

The table lists this clone with a few counts. The chain has TRBV7-9 and TRBJ2-4; D not certain. Germline loops: CDR1 SEHNR, CDR2 FQNEAQ (reference sequence). The CDR3 is 15 residues long. V lost 1 base and J 1 base, leaving 8 bases between the germline ends. The chain's CDR3 is CASSLVYGAKNIQYF. The CDR3 bases are TGTGCCAGCAGCTTAGTTTACGGTGCCAAAAACATTCAGTACTTC.

The J gene is TRBJ1-2, the V gene TRBV5-1, with 11 bases identical to TRBD1. This CDR3 region has 18 residues. Germline-derived CDR1 and CDR2 are SGHRS and YFSETQ. V lost 4 bases to trimming and J lost 8 bases; unmatched junction nucleotides: 19. The CDR3 spells CASSLPPGQGVSMRGYTF. CDR3 in DNA: TGCGCCAGCAGCCTACCCCCGGGACAGGGGGTCTCTATGAGGGGCTACACCTTC.

V and J are TRBV9 and TRBJ2-2; TRBD2 matches at 7 bases. Germline loops: CDR1 SGDLS, CDR2 YYNGEE. The CDR3 loop spans 16 amino acids. Losses at the gene ends were 3 bases for V and 5 bases for J; bases not matched to a gene: 10. The CDR3: CASSARGDRGTGELFF. The DNA for the CDR3 is TGTGCCAGCAGCGCTCGGGGGGATCGGGGTACCGGGGAGCTGTTTTTT.

The chain recombines TRBV7-2 with TRBJ2-7; 13 bases fit TRBD2. Trimming at V came to 5 bases and at J to 3 bases, leaving 4 bases not matched to a gene. Germline V gene data show CDR1 as SGHTA and CDR2 as FQGNSA. This CDR3 has 15 residues. CDR3 sequence: CASSPRLAGGYEQYF. CDR3 DNA sequence: TGTGCCAGCAGCCCACGACTAGCGGGGGGCTACGAGCAGTACTTC.

This clone occurred a few times. The chain carries TRBV4-1 and TRBJ1-1, with 7 positions matching TRBD1. The CDR3 contains 14 residues. With V trimmed by 4 bases and J by 7 bases, 9 bases remained unmatched. Germline V gene lookup returns CDR1 MGHRA and CDR2 YSYEKL. CDR3 protein: CASSLLPGQLEAFF. The CDR3 nucleotides are TGCGCCAGCAGCCTACTACCGGGACAGCTTGAAGCTTTCTTT.

The chain joins TRBV5-1 to TRBJ2-3; TRBD1 aligns across 11 bases. Germline V gene lookup returns CDR1 SGHRS and CDR2 YFSETQ. The J segment lost 5 bases and the V segment lost 4 bases, leaving 3 bases of the junction unmatched. This CDR3 spans 14 amino acids. CDR3 sequence reads: CASSVGTGGDTQYF. CDR3 sequence (DNA): TGCGCCAGCAGCGTCGGGACAGGGGGAGATACGCAGTATTTT.

V is TRBV2 and J is TRBJ2-7; D not resolved. There are 13 residues in the CDR3. Trimming removed 6 bases at V and 5 bases at J, with 14 bases between. Germline-derived CDR1 and CDR2 are SNHLY and FYNNEI. The CDR3 DNA is TGTGCCAGCAGAGCTGAAACGGTCAACGAGCAGTACTTC. Translated: CASRAETVNEQYF.

The chain couples TRBV6-6 to TRBJ1-2; D remains unclear. CDR3 length equals 14 residues. The V end was cut by 0 bases, the J end by 1 base, with 6 bases between. CDR1 is MNHNY and CDR2 is SVGAGI in the germline V gene (reference sequence). CDR3 nucleotides: TGTGCCAGCAGTTACTCGGAGAGTAACTATGGCTACACCTTC. Its translation is CASSYSESNYGYTF.

This clone was observed a single time. The rearrangement joins TRBV4-1 to TRBJ2-2, with D possibly matching TRBD2 (6 bases). The CDR3 covers 17 residues. CDR1 MGHRA and CDR2 YSYEKL come from the germline V gene. Trimming removed 0 bases from V and 0 bases from J, with 11 bases in between. The CDR3 reads CASSQEGGGANTGELFF. The CDR3 DNA sequence: TGCGCCAGCAGCCAAGAAGGAGGCGGGGCGAACACCGGGGAGCTGTTTTTT.

V is TRBV7-2 and J is TRBJ2-1; 7 nucleotides line up with TRBD2. The CDR3 consists of 14 residues. Germline V CDR1 and CDR2: SGHTA, FQGNSA. V gave up 0 bases and J gave up 4 bases; unmatched junction bases: 0. The CDR3 DNA is TGTGCCAGCAGCTTAGCGGGGGGGTACAATGAGCAGTTCTTC. Residues: CASSLAGGYNEQFF. The variable domain in full, with the rest retrieved from reference TRBV7-2 and TRBJ2-1, is GAGVSQSPSNKVTEKGKDVELRCDPISGHTALYWYRQSLGQGLEFLIYFQGNSAPDKSGLPSDRFSAERTGGSVSTLTIQRTQQEDSAVYLCASSLAGGYNEQFFGPGTRLTVL.

The chain carries TRBV19 and TRBJ2-7; 9 bases fit TRBD1. The CDR3 has 14 amino acids. With V trimmed by 6 bases and J by 2 bases, 5 bases remained unmatched. CDR1 LNHDA and CDR2 SQIVND come from the germline V gene (reference sequence). The CDR3 protein is CASRKGTGTYEQYF. CDR3 DNA sequence: TGTGCCAGTAGAAAAGGGACAGGGACCTACGAGCAGTACTTC.

The chain joins TRBV6-2 or TRBV6-3 to TRBJ1-2; D unresolved. The CDR3 loop spans 15 amino acids. Trimming cost V 5 bases and J 0 bases, with 13 bases left between them. Germline V lookup: CDR1 MNHEY, CDR2 SVGEGT. In DNA, the CDR3 is TGTGCCAGCAGTCGACTGAGACTCTCTAACTATGGCTACACCTTC. Residues: CASSRLRLSNYGYTF.

The chain uses TRBV5-1 and TRBJ1-1; TRBD1 aligns across 7 bases. V trimming: 3 bases; J trimming: 0 bases; junction bases outside the gene matches: 5. There are 15 residues in the CDR3. Per the germline V gene, CDR1 is SGHRS and CDR2 is YFSETQ. The CDR3 DNA follows: TGCGCCAGCAGCTCAGGACAGGCCCTGAACACTGAAGCTTTCTTT. It translates to CASSSGQALNTEAFF.

The rearrangement joins TRBV6-5 to TRBJ2-1; D is ambiguous. Germline V lookup: CDR1 MNHEY, CDR2 SVGAGI. This CDR3 spans 15 amino acids. V lost 1 base, J lost 2 bases, and 9 bases lay in between. CDR3 DNA sequence: TGTGCCAGCAGTTACTACTTAGCTACCTACAATGAGCAGTTCTTC. Translating it yields CASSYYLATYNEQFF.

The V call is TRBV6-5, the J call TRBJ2-3, with 8 bases aligning to TRBD2. Germline trimming cut 2 bases from V and 8 bases from J; bases unmatched to any gene: 6. Germline V gives CDR1 MNHEY, CDR2 SVGAGI. CDR3 length: 14 residues. CDR3 in amino acids: CASSYLEAGGTQYF. In DNA, the CDR3 is TGTGCCAGCAGTTACCTCGAGGCGGGGGGTACGCAGTATTTT.

The genes are TRBV3-1 (or the pseudogene TRBV3-2) and TRBJ2-3; TRBD2 agrees at 13 bases. This CDR3 region has 17 residues. The junction had 3 bases not matched to a gene; V was cut back by 2 bases and J by 1 base. CDR1 and CDR2 (germline): LGHDT, YNNKEL (reference sequence). CDR3 sequence reads: CASSQRTSGGGTDTQYF. CDR3 in DNA: TGTGCCAGCAGCCAAAGGACTAGCGGGGGAGGCACAGATACGCAGTATTTT.

This chain uses TRBV3-1 (or the pseudogene TRBV3-2) with TRBJ2-1; TRBD2 aligns across 8 bases. Trimming at V came to 1 base and at J to 6 bases, leaving 11 bases not matched to a gene. Per germline, CDR1 LGHDT and CDR2 YNNKEL (reference sequence). This CDR3 contains 17 residues. Written as DNA, the CDR3 is TGTGCCAGCAGCCAAGGTCTTGGACTAGCCCGGGCCAATGAGCAGTTCTTC. Encoded protein: CASSQGLGLARANEQFF.